What follows is one TCR beta chain and its context. Its antigen is currently unknown. Germline V gene data show CDR1 as KGHSH and CDR2 as LQKENI. The CDR3 length is 16 residues. The V and J ends lost 0 bases and 3 bases, in that order; junction bases with no gene match: 6. The donors were members of the roughly 120-subject validation cohort (separate from the roughly 680-subject first cohort). The data belong to a study of cytomegalovirus exposure and HLA in healthy donors. Findings and limits, study-wide: Investigators reported 164 TCR beta chains as tied to cytomegalovirus. Generally TCR sequences proved uncommon, though certain public TCRs appeared in numerous donors.

Sequencing was performed with immunoSEQ multiplex PCR; in TCRdb, only in-frame clones are kept and a portion is missing. The sample lists some 180,000 clones; about 89% were seen once. V gene TRBV18 combines with J gene TRBJ2-3; 7 bases align to TRBD2. This sequence originates from a man in his thirties or forties in good health and CMV-seropositive. Material for sequencing was PBMCs. CDR3 sequence (DNA): TGTGCCAGCTCACCACCATCCGCGGGGGTTACAGATACGCAGTATTTT. It specifies CASSPPSAGVTDTQYF.